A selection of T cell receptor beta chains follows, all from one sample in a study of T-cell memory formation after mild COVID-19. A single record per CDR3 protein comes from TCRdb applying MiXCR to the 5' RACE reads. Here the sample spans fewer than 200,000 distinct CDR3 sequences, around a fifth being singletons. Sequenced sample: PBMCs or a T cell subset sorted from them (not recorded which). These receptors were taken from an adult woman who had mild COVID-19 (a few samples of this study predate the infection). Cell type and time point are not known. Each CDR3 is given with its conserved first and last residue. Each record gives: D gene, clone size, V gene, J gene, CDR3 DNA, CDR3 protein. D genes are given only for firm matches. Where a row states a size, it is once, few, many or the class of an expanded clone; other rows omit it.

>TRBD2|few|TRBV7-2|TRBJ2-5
TGTGCCAGCAGCTCCACTAGCGGGAGGCGGGAGACCCAGTACTTC
CASSSTSGRRETQYF
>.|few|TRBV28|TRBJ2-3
TGTGCCAGCAGGGAGACAGTAACTAGCACAGATACGCAGTATTTT
CASRETVTSTDTQYF
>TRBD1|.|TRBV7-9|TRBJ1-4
TGTGCCAGCAGCCGGACAGGCCTTAATGAAAAACTGTTTTTT
CASSRTGLNEKLFF
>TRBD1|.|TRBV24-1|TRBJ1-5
TGTGCCACCAGTGATTCGACAGGGTACGGCAATCAGCCCCAGCATTTT
CATSDSTGYGNQPQHF
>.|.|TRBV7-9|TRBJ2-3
TGTGCCAGCAGCTTAACCGGGACAAACACAGATACGCAGTATTTT
CASSLTGTNTDTQYF
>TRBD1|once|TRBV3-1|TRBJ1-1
TGTGCCAGCAGCCTCACAGGGGGGGAGAACACTGAAGCTTTCTTT
CASSLTGGENTEAFF
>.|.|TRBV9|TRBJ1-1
TGTGCCAGCAGCGTACAGGGCGAGAACACTGAAGCTTTCTTT
CASSVQGENTEAFF
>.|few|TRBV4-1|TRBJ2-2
TGCGCCAGCAGCCAAGGGGTTGGCGTTTACACCGGGGAGCTGTTTTTT
CASSQGVGVYTGELFF
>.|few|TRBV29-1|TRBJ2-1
TGCAGCGTTGAGGTCGGCCTTGAGCAGTTCTTC
CSVEVGLEQFF
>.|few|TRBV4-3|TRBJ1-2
TGCGCCAGCAGCCAAGATCGGGGCAGGTCAAGGGATGGCTACACCTTC
CASSQDRGRSRDGYTF
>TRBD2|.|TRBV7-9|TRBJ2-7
TGTGCCAGCAGCCCTAGCGGGACGGCCTACGAGCAGTACTTC
CASSPSGTAYEQYF
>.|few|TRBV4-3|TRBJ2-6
TGCGCCAGCAGCCAAGAGTACAGCAGCTCTGGGGCCAACGTCCTGACTTTC
CASSQEYSSSGANVLTF
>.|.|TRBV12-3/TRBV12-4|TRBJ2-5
TGTGCCAGCAGTTTACCGGGACGGGGGGAGACCCAGTACTTC
CASSLPGRGETQYF
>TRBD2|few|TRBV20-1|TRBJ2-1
TGCAGTGCTAGGGTGCTAGCGGGACCCCTCTCCTACAATGAGCAGTTCTTC
CSARVLAGPLSYNEQFF
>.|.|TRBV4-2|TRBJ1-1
TGTGCCAGCAGCCGGACAGCGAACACTGAAGCTTTCTTT
CASSRTANTEAFF
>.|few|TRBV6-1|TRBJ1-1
TGTGCCAGCAGGGACGTAGAATACACTGAAGCTTTCTTT
CASRDVEYTEAFF
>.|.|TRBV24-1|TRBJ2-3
TGTGCCACCAGTGATTTGTACCCAGAACGGGGGGCCCCAGATACGCAGTATTTT
CATSDLYPERGAPDTQYF
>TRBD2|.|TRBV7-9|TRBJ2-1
TGTGCCAGCAGCCCACTAGCGGGGCAAGACAATGAGCAGTTCTTC
CASSPLAGQDNEQFF
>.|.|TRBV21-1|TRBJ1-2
TGTGCCAGCAGCAAGGGGGACAGGGGTAACTATGGCTACACCTTC
CASSKGDRGNYGYTF
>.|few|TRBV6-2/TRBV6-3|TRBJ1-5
TGTGCCAGCAAGGGCAGGTCGGTAGCACATCAGCCCCAGCATTTT
CASKGRSVAHQPQHF
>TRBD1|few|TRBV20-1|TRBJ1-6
TGCAGTGCTAGGGTGGGGGACAGGCTTAATTCACCCCTCCACTTT
CSARVGDRLNSPLHF
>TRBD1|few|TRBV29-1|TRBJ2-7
TGCAGCGTTGAATTGGGGACAGGGCCCTACGAGCAGTACTTC
CSVELGTGPYEQYF
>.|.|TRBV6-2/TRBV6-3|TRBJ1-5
TGTGCCAGCAGTTACCCCCAGAGCCAGCCCCAGCATTTT
CASSYPQSQPQHF
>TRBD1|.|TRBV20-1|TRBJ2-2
TGCAGTGCTAGAGTTATCGGTCGGGACAGGGACGCGAACACCGGGGAGCTGTTTTTT
CSARVIGRDRDANTGELFF
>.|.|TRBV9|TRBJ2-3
TGTGCCAGCAGCGTCCTCCCCATCACAGATACGCAGTATTTT
CASSVLPITDTQYF
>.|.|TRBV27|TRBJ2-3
TGTGCCAGCAGCCAGACCGGGACAATCACAGATACGCAGTATTTT
CASSQTGTITDTQYF
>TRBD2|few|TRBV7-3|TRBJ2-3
TGTGCCAGCAGCTTATTCGCGGGAGGAAGGATTAGTACAGATACGCAGTATTTT
CASSLFAGGRISTDTQYF
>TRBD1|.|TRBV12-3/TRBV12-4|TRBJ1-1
TGTGCCAGCCAACGGGGACAGACCTACACTGAAGCTTTCTTT
CASQRGQTYTEAFF
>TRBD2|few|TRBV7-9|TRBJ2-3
TGTGCCAGCAGCCCTAAAGCGGGAGGCGACACAGATACGCAGTATTTT
CASSPKAGGDTDTQYF
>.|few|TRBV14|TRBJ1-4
TGTGCCAGCAGCCAAGTCAGTGATAGCAGGCCCACTAATGAAAAACTGTTTTTT
CASSQVSDSRPTNEKLFF
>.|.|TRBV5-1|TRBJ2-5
TGCGCCAGCACGGCCTCTAATCAAGAGACCCAGTACTTC
CASTASNQETQYF
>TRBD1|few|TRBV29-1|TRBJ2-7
TGCAGCGTCCCACAGGGGGATACCCTCTACGAGCAGTACTTC
CSVPQGDTLYEQYF
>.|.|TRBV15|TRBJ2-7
TGTGCCACCATAGGAGACAGCTCCTACGAGCAGTACTTC
CATIGDSSYEQYF
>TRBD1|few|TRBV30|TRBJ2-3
TGTGCCTGGAGTGGAGGGACAGGTGGTACAGATACGCAGTATTTT
CAWSGGTGGTDTQYF
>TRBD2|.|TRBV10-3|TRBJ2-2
TGTGCCGCCAGTTCGCCGGGACTAGCGGGAGAGGCGAACACCGGGGAGCTGTTTTTT
CAASSPGLAGEANTGELFF
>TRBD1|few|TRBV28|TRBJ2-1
TGTGCCAGCAGTAACCAGATAGAGGGGGCGGAGTACAATGAGCAGTTCTTC
CASSNQIEGAEYNEQFF
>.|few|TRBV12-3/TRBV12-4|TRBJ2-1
TGTGCCAGCAGTTATGGCTCCTACAATGAGCAGTTCTTC
CASSYGSYNEQFF
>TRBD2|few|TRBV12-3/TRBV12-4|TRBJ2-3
TGTGCCAGCAGTTTCCCCACACTAGCGGGAGGCCGCACAGATACGCAGTATTTT
CASSFPTLAGGRTDTQYF
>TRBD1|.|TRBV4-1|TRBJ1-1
TGCGCCAGCAGCCACCCCGGGACAGGCTCTGAAGCTTTCTTT
CASSHPGTGSEAFF
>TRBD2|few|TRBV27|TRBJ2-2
TGTGCCAGCAGTTTATTTGGGACTAGCCTGGCCGGGGAGCTGTTTTTT
CASSLFGTSLAGELFF
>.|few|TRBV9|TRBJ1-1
TGTGCCAGCAGCGTCGGGGGTACCAGGGTCACTGAAGCTTTCTTT
CASSVGGTRVTEAFF
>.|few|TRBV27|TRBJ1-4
TGTGCCAGCAGTTTATTTGACGAACAGGGTCTAAAGCTGTTTTTT
CASSLFDEQGLKLFF
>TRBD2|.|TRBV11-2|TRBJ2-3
TGTGCCAGCACCACTAGCGGGAGCTCAGATACGCAGTATTTT
CASTTSGSSDTQYF
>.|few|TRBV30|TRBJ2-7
TGTGCCTGGAGTGACGGTATAGGATACGAGCAGTACTTC
CAWSDGIGYEQYF
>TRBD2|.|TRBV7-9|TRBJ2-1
TGTGCCAGCAGCTTAGTTGGCGGGGGGGCCTACAATGAGCAGTTCTTC
CASSLVGGGAYNEQFF
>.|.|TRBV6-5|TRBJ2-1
TGTGCCAGCAGTTACGTCACTGGGACCCTCTACAATGAGCAGTTCTTC
CASSYVTGTLYNEQFF